These 22 T cell receptor beta chains came from one sample sequenced in a study of T-cell memory formation after mild COVID-19. One entry per CDR3 protein results from TCRdb running MiXCR on the 5' RACE reads. Here the sample spans some 300,000 distinct CDR3 sequences, 20% to 25% being singletons. Material for sequencing was PBMCs or a T cell subset sorted from them (not recorded which). These receptors all stem from a man aged 18-30 years who had mild COVID-19 (a few samples of this study predate the infection). Cell type and time point are not known.

The rearrangement joins TRBV4-3 to TRBJ2-5; a weak D match, TRBD2 (6 bases). The CDR3 extends over 16 amino acids. The germline V and J ends were trimmed by 3 bases and 2 bases, with 16 bases remaining between them. CDR1 is LGHNA and CDR2 is YSLEER in the germline V gene. DNA of the CDR3: TGCGCCAGCAGCCAGCTCAGGGTCGGGGGTCAAGAGACCCAGTACTTC. Its translation: CASSQLRVGGQETQYF.

The gene calls are TRBV5-1 and TRBJ2-2, with D tentatively TRBD2 (5 bases). The CDR3 runs to 18 residues. Trimming cost V 6 bases and J 3 bases, with 24 bases left between them. The germline CDR1 and CDR2 sequences are SGHRS and YFSETQ. CDR3 DNA: TGCGCCAGCACCGCCTTGTCGGGCGGGCCCCCCCACACCGGGGAGCTGTTTTTT. Protein sequence: CASTALSGGPPHTGELFF.

The chain carries TRBV7-2 and TRBJ2-2; D gene ambiguous. Between the trimmed V and J ends, which lost 5 bases and 4 bases, there was a span of 14 bases. The germline gives CDR1 SGHTA, CDR2 FQGNSA. This CDR3 spans 15 amino acids. The CDR3 bases are TGTGCCAGCAGCCCCATGGCGGATCCCACCGGGGAGCTGTTTTTT. Its protein product is CASSPMADPTGELFF.

V usage is TRBV5-4 and J usage is TRBJ2-5; the match to TRBD1 covers 7 bases. Germline CDR1 and CDR2: SGHNT and YYREEE (reference sequence). This CDR3 has 13 residues. V dropped 0 bases and J dropped 13; count of bases not matched to a gene: 9. This chain's CDR3 is CASSLGDSKSVYF. The CDR3 region has the DNA TGTGCCAGCAGCTTGGGGGACAGCAAATCCGTGTACTTC.

V is TRBV29-1 and J is TRBJ2-5, with TRBD2 identical over 12 bases. Germline V lookup: CDR1 SQVTM, CDR2 ANQGSEA. J lost 2 bases, V lost 6 bases, and 4 bases had no gene match. This CDR3 region has 14 residues. The CDR3, as DNA: TGCAGCGTCGGACTAGCGGGGCATCAAGAGACCCAGTACTTC. This translates into CSVGLAGHQETQYF.

The chain is built from TRBV7-2 and TRBJ1-1; TRBD1 matches 8 bases. The CDR3 sequence is 16 residues long. Germline lookup yields CDR1 SGHTA and CDR2 FQGNSA. V shed 5 bases and J 11 bases; nucleotides not matched to a gene: 19. The CDR3 spells CASSLRHDRGYPGAFF. CDR3 nucleotide sequence: TGTGCCAGCAGCCTTCGACACGACAGGGGATACCCTGGGGCTTTCTTT.

This clonotype was counted once. The chain is built from TRBV27 and TRBJ2-3; 7 nucleotides align to TRBD2. CDR1 is MNHEY and CDR2 is SMNVEV in the germline V gene (reference sequence). The CDR3 loop spans 15 amino acids. V shed 8 bases and J 3 bases; nucleotides not matched to a gene: 11. CDR3 coding DNA: TGTGCCAGCCGCGTGGGGGGGTATTGGACAGATACGCAGTATTTT. It translates to CASRVGGYWTDTQYF.

This chain links TRBV10-3 with TRBJ1-2, with TRBD1 identical over 7 bases. CDR1 is ENHRY and CDR2 is SYGVKD in the germline V gene. Trimming at V came to 2 bases and at J to 4 bases, leaving 10 bases not matched to a gene. The CDR3 is 16 amino acids. The CDR3 coding sequence is TGTGCCATCAGTGAGCTCCTAGGACAGGTGGGCTATGGCTACACCTTC. Protein product: CAISELLGQVGYGYTF.

This clonotype was picked up a small number of times. The chain is built from TRBV14 and TRBJ1-1, with TRBD1 matching 12 bases. The CDR3 consists of 14 residues. Germline CDR1 is SGHDN and CDR2 is FVKESK. After removal of 1 base from V and 11 bases from J, the junction contained 5 bases not matched to a gene. The CDR3 coding sequence is TGTGCCAGCAGCCAAGGGGGACAGGGGGCCATGGCTTTCTTT. Translated, it gives CASSQGGQGAMAFF.

In its sample, this clonotype was seen many times. The V call is TRBV20-1, the J call TRBJ2-5; D is uncertain. Germline CDR1 reads DFQATT; CDR2 reads SNEGSKA (reference sequence). V was pared by 3 bases and J by 5 bases, with 10 bases between. The CDR3 runs 12 residues. The CDR3 region has the DNA TGCAGTGCTAGTTCGTTCAGGGAGACCCAGTACTTC. Translated: CSASSFRETQYF.

This chain joins TRBV4-1 and TRBJ2-5; D gene uncertain. The CDR3 runs to 13 residues. V lost 2 bases and J 5 bases, leaving 9 bases between the germline ends. CDR1 and CDR2 from the germline V gene are MGHRA and YSYEKL. CDR3 residues: CASSQPGAETQYF. The CDR3 DNA is TGCGCCAGCAGCCAACCAGGCGCTGAGACCCAGTACTTC.

In this sample, this clonotype turned up a few times. This chain joins TRBV7-3 and TRBJ2-3; D is possibly TRBD1 or TRBD2 (5 bases each). The germline gives CDR1 SGHTA, CDR2 FQGTGA. The CDR3 spans 15 residues. V was clipped by 3 bases and J by 0 bases, with 10 bases between them. The CDR3 DNA reads TGTGCCAGCAGCTTTTACCGGGGCAGCACAGATACGCAGTATTTT. Translating it yields CASSFYRGSTDTQYF.

The gene calls are TRBV7-9 and TRBJ1-2; possibly TRBD1 for D (6 bases). The CDR3 spans 13 residues. Germline CDR1 is SEHNR and CDR2 is FQNEAQ (reference sequence). V lost 7 bases and J lost 4, with 13 bases in between. CDR3 DNA: TGTGCCAGCATCCCCACAGGGTCCTATGGCTACACCTTC. Protein sequence: CASIPTGSYGYTF.

This clonotype was counted only a few times. This chain links TRBV6-5 with TRBJ2-3; D might be TRBD2 (7 bases). This CDR3 comprises 17 residues. V was cut by 0 bases and J by 4 bases, with 17 bases left in between. Germline loops: CDR1 MNHEY, CDR2 SVGAGI. The CDR3 DNA reads TGTGCCAGCAGTTACTCGCTTCGAGGGGGGGCCCCAGATACGCAGTATTTT. This sequence encodes CASSYSLRGGAPDTQYF.

The chain carries TRBV20-1 and TRBJ1-1; the D gene is possibly TRBD1 (5 bases). V lost 1 base to trimming and J lost 7 bases, with 10 bases between them. Germline lookup yields CDR1 DFQATT and CDR2 SNEGSKA (reference sequence). This CDR3 contains 12 residues. Here the CDR3 reads CSARGEGFEAFF. CDR3 nucleotide sequence: TGCAGTGCTAGAGGGGAGGGGTTTGAAGCTTTCTTT.

This clonotype appeared a few times. The rearrangement links TRBV4-2 to TRBJ2-3; no reliable D call. This CDR3 is built from 15 residues. V was trimmed by 1 base and J by 0 bases, leaving 8 bases between them. Germline V gives CDR1 LGHNA, CDR2 YNFKEQ. CDR3 sequence reads: CASSQGLTSTDTQYF. DNA of the CDR3: TGTGCCAGCAGCCAAGGGCTGACTAGCACAGATACGCAGTATTTT.

The chain combines TRBV3-1 with TRBJ2-2; D possibly corresponds to TRBD2 (5 bases). The CDR3 loop spans 15 amino acids. V dropped 5 bases and J dropped 1 base, with 11 bases sitting between them. Germline values: CDR1 LGHDT, CDR2 YNNKEL (reference sequence). In DNA, the CDR3 is TGTGCCAGCAGCTTAGCTCGGGAGAACACCGGGGAGCTGTTTTTT. This gives the protein CASSLARENTGELFF.

The rearrangement links TRBV11-2 to TRBJ2-6, with 9 bases lining up with TRBD1. The germline V gene encodes CDR1 SGHAT and CDR2 FQNNGV. Trimming took 7 bases from V and 8 from J; bases not matched to a gene: 9. The length of the CDR3 is 15 residues. CDR3 in amino acids: CASTPTGGGSNVLTF. For the CDR3, the DNA is TGTGCCAGCACCCCAACAGGGGGCGGTTCCAACGTCCTGACTTTC.

This clonotype was observed a few times. This sequence joins TRBV15 and TRBJ2-3; D is tentatively TRBD1 or TRBD2 (6 bases each). Deletions cut 1 base from V and 4 bases from J, with 12 bases between. In germline, CDR1 is LNHNV, CDR2 YYDKDF (reference sequence). CDR3 length: 15 amino acids. CDR3: CATSRVGGLADTQYF. In DNA, the CDR3 is TGTGCCACCAGCAGAGTTGGGGGGCTGGCAGATACGCAGTATTTT.

This clonotype was seen a handful of times. The V gene is TRBV3-1, the J gene TRBJ2-7, with D maybe TRBD2 (5 bases). Trimming removed 1 base from V and 0 bases from J, with 10 bases in between. Germline CDR1 and CDR2: LGHDT and YNNKEL (reference sequence). The CDR3 totals 15 residues. In DNA form, the CDR3 reads TGTGCCAGCAGCCAAGCACCGGGGATCTCCTACGAGCAGTACTTC. This codes for CASSQAPGISYEQYF.

V usage is TRBV9 and J usage is TRBJ2-3; 10 bases agree with TRBD2. V shed 0 bases, J shed 2 bases, and the junction held 6 bases outside the gene matches. The V gene's germline CDR1 is SGDLS and CDR2 YYNGEE. There are 17 residues in the CDR3. CDR3 in amino acids: CASSVGSSGGYTDTQYF. The CDR3 DNA sequence: TGTGCCAGCAGCGTAGGGAGTAGCGGGGGGTACACAGATACGCAGTATTTT. Full variable domain (rest looked up from reference TRBV9 and TRBJ2-3): DSGVTQTPKHLITATGQRVTLRCSPRSGDLSVYWYQQSLDQGLQFLIQYYNGEERAKGNILERFSAQQFPDLHSELNLSSLELGDSALYFCASSVGSSGGYTDTQYFGPGTRLTVL.

This clonotype appeared a few times. The chain has TRBV7-2 and TRBJ2-7, with 7 nucleotides matching TRBD1. This CDR3 is 13 amino acids long. With V trimmed by 5 bases and J by 4 bases, 5 bases remained unmatched. The germline V gene has CDR1 SGHTA and CDR2 FQGNSA. The DNA of the CDR3 is TGTGCCAGCAGCACGATACAGGGGTACGAGCAGTACTTC. This gives the protein CASSTIQGYEQYF.